The clone carrying this TCR beta chain was seen many times. The sequenced template was RNA, covering the TCR beta CDR3 region. An opening RT-PCR round employed HTBI primers and preceded a second-round multiplex PCR. TCRdb re-called the multiplex PCR reads through MiXCR, storing one row per CDR3 protein. This table has almost 400,000 distinct CDR3 sequences, around 18% appearing once. These data are taken from a study of Graves' ophthalmopathy and Graves' hyperthyroidism. Germline loops: CDR1 SEHNR, CDR2 FQNEAQ (reference sequence). V dropped 4 bases and J dropped 5 bases, with 14 bases sitting between them. The CDR3 has 14 amino acids. Each donor who had ophthalmopathy showed moderate-to-severe activity, a CAS of ≥3, a NOSPECS of ≥4, and a duration under 3 months.

The V call is TRBV7-9, the J call TRBJ1-1; D remains unclear. Sample: peripheral blood. The origin of this receptor is a woman between 18 and 29 years old with Graves' ophthalmopathy. The CDR3 sequence is CASSSSRAPTEAFF. The CDR3, as DNA: TGTGCCAGCAGCTCCTCCCGGGCTCCTACTGAAGCTTTCTTT.